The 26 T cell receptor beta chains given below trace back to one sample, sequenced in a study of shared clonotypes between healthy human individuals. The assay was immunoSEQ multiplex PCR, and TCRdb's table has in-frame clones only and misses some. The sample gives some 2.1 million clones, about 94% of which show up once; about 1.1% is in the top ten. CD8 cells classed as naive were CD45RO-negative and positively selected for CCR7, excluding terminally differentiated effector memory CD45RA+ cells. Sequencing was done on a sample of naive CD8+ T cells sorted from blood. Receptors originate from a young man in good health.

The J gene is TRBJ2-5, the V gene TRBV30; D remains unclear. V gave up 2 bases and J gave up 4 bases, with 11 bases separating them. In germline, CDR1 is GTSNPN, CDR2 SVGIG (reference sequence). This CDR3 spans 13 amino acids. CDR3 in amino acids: CAWSSESRETQYF. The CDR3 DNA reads TGTGCCTGGAGTTCAGAGAGTCGAGAGACCCAGTACTTC.

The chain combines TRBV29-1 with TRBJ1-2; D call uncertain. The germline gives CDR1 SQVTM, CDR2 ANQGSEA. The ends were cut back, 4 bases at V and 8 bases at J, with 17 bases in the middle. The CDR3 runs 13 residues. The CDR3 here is CSVGGVGTAGYTF. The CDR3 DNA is TGCAGCGTTGGAGGTGTCGGAACGGCCGGCTACACCTTC.

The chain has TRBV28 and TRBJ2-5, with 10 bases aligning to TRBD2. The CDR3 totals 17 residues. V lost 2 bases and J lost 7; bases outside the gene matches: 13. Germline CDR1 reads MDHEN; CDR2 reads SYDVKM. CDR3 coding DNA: TGTGCCAGCAGTTTAACCGTAGCGGGGGGCTCTCACGGGACCCAGTACTTC. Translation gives CASSLTVAGGSHGTQYF.

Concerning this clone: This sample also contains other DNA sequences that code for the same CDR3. This CDR3 is CASSLSGTGFYEQYF. DNA for the CDR3: TGTGCCAGCAGTTTATCGGGGACAGGCTTCTACGAGCAGTACTTC. The chain links TRBV27 to TRBJ2-7, with TRBD1 identical over 8 bases. J lost 3 bases, V lost 0 bases, and 4 bases had no gene match. CDR3 length: 15 residues. Per the germline V gene, CDR1 is MNHEY and CDR2 is SMNVEV (reference sequence).

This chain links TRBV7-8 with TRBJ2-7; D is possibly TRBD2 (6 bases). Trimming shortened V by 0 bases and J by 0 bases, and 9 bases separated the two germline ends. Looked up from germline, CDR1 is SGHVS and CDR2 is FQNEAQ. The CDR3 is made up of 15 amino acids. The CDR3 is CASSLAGRSSYEQYF. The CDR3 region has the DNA TGTGCCAGCAGCTTAGCTGGGAGGAGCTCCTACGAGCAGTACTTC.

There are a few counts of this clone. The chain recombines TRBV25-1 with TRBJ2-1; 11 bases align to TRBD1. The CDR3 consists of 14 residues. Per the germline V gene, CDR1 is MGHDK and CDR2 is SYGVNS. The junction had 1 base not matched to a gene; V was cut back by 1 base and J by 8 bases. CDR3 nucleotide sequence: TGTGCCAGCAGTGAATGGGACAGGGGGGATGAGCAGTTCTTC. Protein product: CASSEWDRGDEQFF. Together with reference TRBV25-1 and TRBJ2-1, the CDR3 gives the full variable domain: EADIYQTPRYLVIGTGKKITLECSQTMGHDKMYWYQQDPGMELHLIHYSYGVNSTEKGDLSSESTVSRIRTEHFPLTLESARPSHTSQYLCASSEWDRGDEQFFGPGTRLTVL.

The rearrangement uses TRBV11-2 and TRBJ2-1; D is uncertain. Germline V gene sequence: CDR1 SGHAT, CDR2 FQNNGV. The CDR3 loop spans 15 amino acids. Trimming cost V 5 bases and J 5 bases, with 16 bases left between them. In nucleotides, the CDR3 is TGTGCCAGCAGCGTCCCACTCCTAGAGAACAATGAGCAGTTCTTC. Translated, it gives CASSVPLLENNEQFF.

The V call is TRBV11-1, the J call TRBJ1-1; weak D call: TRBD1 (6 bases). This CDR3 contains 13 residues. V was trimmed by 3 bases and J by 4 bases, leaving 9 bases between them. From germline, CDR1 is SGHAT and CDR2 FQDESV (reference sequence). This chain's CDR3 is CASSFGGATEAFF. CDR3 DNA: TGTGCCAGCAGCTTTGGGGGGGCCACTGAAGCTTTCTTT.

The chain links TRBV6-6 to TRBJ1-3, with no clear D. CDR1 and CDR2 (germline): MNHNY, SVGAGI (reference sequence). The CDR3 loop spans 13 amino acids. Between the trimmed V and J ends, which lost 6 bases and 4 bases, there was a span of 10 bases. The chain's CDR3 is CASRDAVGNTIYF. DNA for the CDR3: TGTGCCAGCAGGGATGCAGTCGGAAACACCATATATTTT.

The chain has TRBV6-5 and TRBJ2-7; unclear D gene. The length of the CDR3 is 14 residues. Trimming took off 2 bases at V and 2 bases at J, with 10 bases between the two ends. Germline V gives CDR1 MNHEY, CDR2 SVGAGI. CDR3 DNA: TGTGCCAGCAGTTACGATGAGCTAGCCTACGAGCAGTACTTC. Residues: CASSYDELAYEQYF.

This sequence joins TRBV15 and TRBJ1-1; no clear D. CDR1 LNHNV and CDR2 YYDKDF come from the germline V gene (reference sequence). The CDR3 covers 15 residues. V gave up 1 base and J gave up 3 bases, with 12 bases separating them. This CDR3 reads CATSRAEGGYTEAFF. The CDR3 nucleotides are TGTGCCACCAGCAGAGCTGAGGGAGGGTACACTGAAGCTTTCTTT. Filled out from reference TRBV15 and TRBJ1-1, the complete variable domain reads DAMVIQNPRYQVTQFGKPVTLSCSQTLNHNVMYWYQQKSSQAPKLLFHYYDKDFNNEADTPDNFQSRRPNTSFCFLDIRSPGLGDTAMYLCATSRAEGGYTEAFFGQGTRLTVV.

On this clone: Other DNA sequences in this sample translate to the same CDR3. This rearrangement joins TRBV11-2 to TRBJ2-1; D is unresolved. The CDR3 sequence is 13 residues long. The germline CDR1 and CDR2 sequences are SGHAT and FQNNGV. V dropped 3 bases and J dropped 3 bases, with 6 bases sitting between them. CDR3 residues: CASSFGSYNEQFF. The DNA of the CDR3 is TGTGCCAGCAGCTTCGGAAGCTACAATGAGCAGTTCTTC.

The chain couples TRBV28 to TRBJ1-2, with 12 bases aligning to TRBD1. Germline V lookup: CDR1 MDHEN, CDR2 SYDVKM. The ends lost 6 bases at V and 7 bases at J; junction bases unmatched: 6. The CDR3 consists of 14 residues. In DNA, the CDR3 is TGTGCCAGCAGGACCGGGACAGGGGGCCTTGGCTACACCTTC. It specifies CASRTGTGGLGYTF.

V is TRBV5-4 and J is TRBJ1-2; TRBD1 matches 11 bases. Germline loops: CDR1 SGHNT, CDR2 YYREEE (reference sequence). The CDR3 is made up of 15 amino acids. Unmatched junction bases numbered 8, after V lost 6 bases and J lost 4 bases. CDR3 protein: CASTRPGQGVYGYTF. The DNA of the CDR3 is TGTGCCAGCACCAGACCGGGACAGGGGGTCTATGGCTACACCTTC.

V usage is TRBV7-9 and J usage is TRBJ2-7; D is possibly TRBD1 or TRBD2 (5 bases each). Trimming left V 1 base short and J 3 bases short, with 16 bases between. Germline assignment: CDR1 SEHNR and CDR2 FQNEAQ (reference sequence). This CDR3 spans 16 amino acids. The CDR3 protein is CASSLGSEGPNYEQYF. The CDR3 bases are TGTGCCAGCAGCTTAGGTTCAGAGGGGCCTAACTACGAGCAGTACTTC.

In nucleotides, the CDR3 is TGTGCCAGCAGCTTGGGGGGGTTTGAAGCTTTCTTT. Amino acids: CASSLGGFEAFF. The chain employs TRBV5-4 and TRBJ1-1; maybe TRBD1 (5 bases). Germline CDR1 SGHNT, CDR2 YYREEE (reference sequence). The V end lost 0 bases, the J end lost 7 bases, and 7 bases lay between the germline ends. The CDR3 totals 12 residues.

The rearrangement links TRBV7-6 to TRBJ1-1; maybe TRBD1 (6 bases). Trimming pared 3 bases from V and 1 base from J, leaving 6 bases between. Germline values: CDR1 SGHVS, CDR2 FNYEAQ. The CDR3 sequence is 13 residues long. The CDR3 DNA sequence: TGTGCCAGCAGCTTGACAGGGAACACTGAAGCTTTCTTT. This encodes CASSLTGNTEAFF.

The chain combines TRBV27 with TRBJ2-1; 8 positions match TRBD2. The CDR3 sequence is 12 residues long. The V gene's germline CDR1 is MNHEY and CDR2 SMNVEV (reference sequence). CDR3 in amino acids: CHSGNSYNEQFF. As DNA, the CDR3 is TGTCATAGCGGGAATTCCTACAATGAGCAGTTCTTC.

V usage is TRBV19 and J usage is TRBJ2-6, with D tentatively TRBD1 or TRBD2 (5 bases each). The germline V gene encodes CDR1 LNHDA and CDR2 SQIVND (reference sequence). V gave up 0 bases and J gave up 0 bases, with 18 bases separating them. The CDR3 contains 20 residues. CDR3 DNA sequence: TGTGCCAGTAGTATAGATCGTGAGGGGATTCCTAACTCTGGGGCCAACGTCCTGACTTTC. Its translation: CASSIDREGIPNSGANVLTF.

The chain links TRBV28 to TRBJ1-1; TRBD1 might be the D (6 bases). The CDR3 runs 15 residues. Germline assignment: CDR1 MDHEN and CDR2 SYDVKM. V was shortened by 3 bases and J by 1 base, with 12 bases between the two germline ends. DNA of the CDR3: TGTGCCAGCAGTTTCTTCGGCAGGGGGAACACTGAAGCTTTCTTT. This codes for CASSFFGRGNTEAFF. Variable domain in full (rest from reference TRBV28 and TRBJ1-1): DVKVTQSSRYLVKRTGEKVFLECVQDMDHENMFWYRQDPGLGLRLIYFSYDVKMKEKGDIPEGYSVSREKKERFSLILESASTNQTSMYLCASSFFGRGNTEAFFGQGTRLTVV.

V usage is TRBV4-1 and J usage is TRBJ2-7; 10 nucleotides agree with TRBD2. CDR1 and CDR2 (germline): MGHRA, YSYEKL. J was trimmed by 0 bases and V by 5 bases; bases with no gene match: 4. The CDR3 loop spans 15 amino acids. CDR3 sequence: CASSASGGLSYEQYF. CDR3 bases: TGCGCCAGCAGCGCTAGCGGGGGCCTCTCCTACGAGCAGTACTTC.

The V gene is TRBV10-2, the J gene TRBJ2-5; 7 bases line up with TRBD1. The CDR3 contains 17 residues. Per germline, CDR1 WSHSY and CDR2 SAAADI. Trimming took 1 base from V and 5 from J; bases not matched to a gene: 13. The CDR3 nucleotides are TGCGCCAGCAGTGAGTTTGAACGGGACAGCCTAGTCGAGACCCAGTACTTC. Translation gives CASSEFERDSLVETQYF.

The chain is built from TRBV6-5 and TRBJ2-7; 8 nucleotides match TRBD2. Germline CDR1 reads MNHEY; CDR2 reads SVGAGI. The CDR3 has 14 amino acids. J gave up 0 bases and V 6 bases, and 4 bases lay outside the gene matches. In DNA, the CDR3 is TGTGCCAGCAGCCGCAGCGGGAGCTCCTACGAGCAGTACTTC. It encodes CASSRSGSSYEQYF.

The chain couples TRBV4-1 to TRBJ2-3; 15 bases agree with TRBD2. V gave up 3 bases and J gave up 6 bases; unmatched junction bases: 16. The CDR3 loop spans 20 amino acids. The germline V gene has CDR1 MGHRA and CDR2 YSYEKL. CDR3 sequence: CASSHPPTGTSGGNGDTQYF. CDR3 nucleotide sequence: TGCGCCAGCAGCCACCCCCCCACTGGGACTAGCGGGGGGAATGGGGATACGCAGTATTTT.

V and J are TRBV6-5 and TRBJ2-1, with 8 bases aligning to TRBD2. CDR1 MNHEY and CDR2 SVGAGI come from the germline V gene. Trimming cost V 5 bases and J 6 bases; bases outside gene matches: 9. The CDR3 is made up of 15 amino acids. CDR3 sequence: CASSAPGTSFNEQFF. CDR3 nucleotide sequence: TGTGCCAGCAGTGCCCCCGGGACTAGTTTCAATGAGCAGTTCTTC.

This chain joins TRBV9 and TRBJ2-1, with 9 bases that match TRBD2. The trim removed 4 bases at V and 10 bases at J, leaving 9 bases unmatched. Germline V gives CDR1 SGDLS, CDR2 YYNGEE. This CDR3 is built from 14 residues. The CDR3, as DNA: TGTGCCAGCAGCACACTGGGGACTAGCTACGAGCAGTTCTTC. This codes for CASSTLGTSYEQFF.